This T cell receptor (beta chain) was found in a study of T-cell reconstitution after alpha-beta-depleted transplantation in children. General study findings and limits: Several hundred expanded graft clones reportedly were the source of alpha-beta T cells about two months after transplant.

Germline-derived CDR1 and CDR2 are SEHNR and FQNEAQ (reference sequence). After removal of 11 bases from V and 6 bases from J, the junction contained 9 bases not matched to a gene. The CDR3 extends over 13 amino acids. The TCRbeta library was prepared with unique molecular identifiers. Each CDR3 protein is one row after TCRdb ran MiXCR on the PCR reads. Here the sample spans about 400,000 distinct CDR3 sequences, roughly 15% being singletons. This clonotype came up a few times. Its antigen is as yet unknown. The chain links TRBV7-9 to TRBJ2-2; 7 bases align to TRBD1. The sample here was PBMCs, mostly from graft donor cells, taken 360 days after TCRalphabeta/CD19-depleted stem cell transplant. The receptor comes from a boy under two years old who had a stem cell transplant for Wiskott-Aldrich syndrome, so the T cells may come from the graft donor. As DNA, the CDR3 is TGTGCCGGCTACCGGGACAGACCCGGGGAGCTGTTTTTT. Its translation: CAGYRDRPGELFF.